This passage covers 30 T cell receptor beta chains from one sample sequenced in a study of T cells in Graves' hyperthyroidism and ophthalmopathy. Amplified regions were TCR beta CDR3 sequences from RNA transcripts. When the TCR CDR3 underwent first-round RT-PCR, the HTBI primer set was used. TCRdb passed the multiplex PCR reads through MiXCR, listing each CDR3 protein once. The table shows 350,000 or so distinct CDR3 sequences, with about 15% occurring only once. What was sequenced was blood. The receptors shown here come from a woman aged 25 to 39 with Graves' hyperthyroidism that later progressed to Graves' ophthalmopathy.

Many counts were recorded for this clonotype. The J gene is TRBJ1-1, the V gene TRBV19, with D uncertain. The ends were cut back, 3 bases at V and 0 bases at J, with 11 bases in the middle. The CDR3 is 15 residues long. The germline gives CDR1 LNHDA, CDR2 SQIVND (reference sequence). The CDR3 here is CASSIWNRLNTEAFF. The CDR3 coding sequence is TGTGCCAGTAGTATTTGGAACAGATTGAACACTGAAGCTTTCTTT.

V and J are TRBV10-3 and TRBJ2-6, with 9 bases fitting TRBD2. Germline trimming cut 0 bases from V and 0 bases from J; bases unmatched to any gene: 12. The CDR3 extends over 21 amino acids. Germline V gene lookup returns CDR1 ENHRY and CDR2 SYGVKD. CDR3 nucleotide sequence: TGTGCCATCAGTGAGTCTCTAGGGGCCAGAGCGGGAGGCTCTGGGGCCAACGTCCTGACTTTC. It translates to CAISESLGARAGGSGANVLTF.

To note about this clonotype: A much larger clone lies one base from this, so it may be a read error. No conserved phenylalanine or tryptophan is present at the end of the CDR3, so a read error is the likely explanation. The rearrangement joins TRBV2 to TRBJ2-7; 10 bases align to TRBD2. Trimming took 4 bases from V and 3 from J; bases not matched to a gene: 9. The CDR3 consists of 16 residues. The V gene's germline CDR1 is SNHLY and CDR2 FYNNEI. The CDR3 protein is CASSGSLAGVYYEQYL. Here the CDR3 DNA reads TGTGCCAGCAGTGGGTCTCTAGCGGGGGTATACTACGAGCAGTACCTC.

This clonotype was seen only a few times. The chain recombines TRBV19 with TRBJ1-1; D is uncertain. Germline lookup yields CDR1 LNHDA and CDR2 SQIVND (reference sequence). The CDR3 contains 14 residues. The V and J ends lost 7 bases and 3 bases respectively, with 15 bases between them. CDR3: CASNYLDGHTEAFF. The CDR3 DNA follows: TGTGCCAGTAACTATCTGGACGGACACACTGAAGCTTTCTTT.

This clonotype appeared many times. The chain joins TRBV20-1 to TRBJ2-7, with TRBD2 identical over 7 bases. The CDR3 spans 15 residues. With 3 bases clipped from V and 0 bases from J, the junction kept 8 bases outside the gene matches. Germline CDR1 DFQATT, CDR2 SNEGSKA (reference sequence). In DNA form, the CDR3 reads TGCAGTGCTAGCCAGCTAGCGGCCGCCTCCTACGAGCAGTACTTC. Translated, it gives CSASQLAAASYEQYF.

The chain links TRBV5-5 to TRBJ2-6, with 8 bases identical to TRBD1. Germline CDR1 SGHKS, CDR2 YYEKEE (reference sequence). The J segment lost 3 bases and the V segment lost 6 bases, leaving 14 bases of the junction unmatched. This CDR3 is 18 amino acids long. The CDR3 sequence is CASTSGQGPSSGANVLTF. Here the CDR3 DNA reads TGTGCCAGCACCTCAGGACAGGGCCCCTCTAGTGGGGCCAACGTCCTGACTTTC.

The table lists this clonotype with many counts. The chain employs TRBV25-1 and TRBJ1-6; no definite D call. The CDR3 runs 12 residues. The V and J ends lost 3 bases and 11 bases respectively, with 8 bases between them. Per the germline V gene, CDR1 is MGHDK and CDR2 is SYGVNS. CDR3 coding DNA: TGTGCCAGCAGTGAGTATGCGGCACCCCTCCACTTT. This sequence encodes CASSEYAAPLHF.

This clonotype was detected ten times or more. The genes are TRBV11-2 and TRBJ2-1; no clear D gene. V was pared by 2 bases and J by 0 bases, with 11 bases between. The CDR3 totals 16 residues. The germline V gene has CDR1 SGHAT and CDR2 FQNNGV. The CDR3 region has the DNA TGTGCCAGCAGCTTATATGGCGGAAGCTCCTACAATGAGCAGTTCTTC. This sequence encodes CASSLYGGSSYNEQFF.

This clonotype was picked up many times. The genes are TRBV20-1 and TRBJ2-7; D not certain. The V gene lost 1 base and the J gene lost 3 bases, with 10 bases spanning the gap. The V gene's germline CDR1 is DFQATT and CDR2 SNEGSKA (reference sequence). This CDR3 has 13 residues. The CDR3: CSARAGRLYEQYF. CDR3 in DNA: TGCAGTGCTAGAGCAGGACGCCTCTACGAGCAGTACTTC.

The chain is built from TRBV3-1 and TRBJ2-7, with TRBD2 matching 13 bases. V lost 5 bases, J lost 6 bases, and 13 bases stayed unmatched. Germline CDR1 is LGHDT and CDR2 is YNNKEL (reference sequence). The length of the CDR3 is 17 residues. In nucleotides, the CDR3 is TGTGCCAGCAGCGGTTGGGGAAGGACTAGCGGGAGTTCCGAGCAGTACTTC. It is translated as CASSGWGRTSGSSEQYF.

This clonotype was observed many times. The V call is TRBV28, the J call TRBJ2-5, with D perhaps matching TRBD2 (6 bases). Deletions cut 10 bases from V and 3 bases from J, with 24 bases between. The CDR3 contains 16 residues. Germline V gene data show CDR1 as MDHEN and CDR2 as SYDVKM. The CDR3 DNA is TGTGCCACCGCCGAGGGTAGCGGCACCGGGGAAGAGACCCAGTACTTC. Its protein is CATAEGSGTGEETQYF.

This clonotype was seen at least ten times. This chain joins TRBV29-1 and TRBJ2-5; possible D gene TRBD1, 6 bases. Germline V lookup: CDR1 SQVTM, CDR2 ANQGSEA. The CDR3 has 14 residues. Trimming removed 2 bases at V and 4 bases at J, with 14 bases between. This CDR3 is CSVERSPRGETQYF. CDR3 DNA: TGCAGCGTTGAACGCTCTCCCAGGGGAGAGACCCAGTACTTC.

This clonotype was observed at least ten times. Here the CDR3 reads CASSQNGIPGDEQFF. The CDR3, as DNA: TGTGCCAGCAGCCAAAACGGTATCCCGGGCGATGAGCAGTTCTTC. The rearrangement links TRBV7-9 to TRBJ2-1; D not resolved. CDR1 and CDR2 from the germline V gene are SEHNR and FQNEAQ (reference sequence). Trimming shortened V by 5 bases and J by 8 bases, and 19 bases separated the two germline ends. The CDR3 runs 15 residues.

Only a few counts were recorded for this clonotype. The V and J genes are TRBV7-9 and TRBJ2-7; D gene unclear. There are 12 residues in the CDR3. Trimming cost V 3 bases and J 6 bases, with 9 bases left between them. CDR1 and CDR2 (germline): SEHNR, FQNEAQ (reference sequence). The CDR3 is CASSLKRVEQYF. For the CDR3, the DNA is TGTGCCAGCAGCTTGAAACGGGTCGAGCAGTACTTC. The full variable domain, with the rest looked up from reference TRBV7-9 and TRBJ2-7, is DTGVSQNPRHKITKRGQNVTFRCDPISEHNRLYWYRQTLGQGPEFLTYFQNEAQLEKSRLLSDRFSAERPKGSFSTLEIQRTEQGDSAMYLCASSLKRVEQYFGPGTRLTVT.

V gene TRBV4-1 combines with J gene TRBJ2-7, with TRBD2 identical over 8 bases. The CDR3 has 16 residues. Per the germline V gene, CDR1 is MGHRA and CDR2 is YSYEKL. V was clipped by 0 bases and J by 1 base; unmatched bases: 5. CDR3 sequence: CASSQDWGLGSYEQYF. CDR3 nucleotides: TGCGCCAGCAGCCAAGATTGGGGACTAGGGTCCTACGAGCAGTACTTC.

This clonotype was found once. The rearrangement uses TRBV2 and TRBJ2-2; TRBD2 matches at 12 bases. CDR1 SNHLY and CDR2 FYNNEI come from the germline V gene. V was pared by 8 bases and J by 5 bases, with 21 bases of the junction left unmatched. The CDR3 loop spans 20 amino acids. CDR3 sequence: CASDQGEPTSGSSVTGELFF. The DNA for the CDR3 is TGTGCCAGCGATCAAGGGGAGCCGACTAGCGGGAGCTCGGTTACCGGGGAGCTGTTTTTT.

This clonotype was picked up many times. This chain connects TRBV27 to TRBJ2-5; D is uncertain. The V end was cut by 0 bases, the J end by 5 bases, with 7 bases between. CDR1 is MNHEY and CDR2 is SMNVEV in the germline V gene (reference sequence). This CDR3 is 13 amino acids long. The CDR3 loop is CASSLSAGETQYF. Written as DNA, the CDR3 is TGTGCCAGCAGTTTATCAGCTGGGGAGACCCAGTACTTC.

The chain combines TRBV6-2 or TRBV6-3 with TRBJ1-5; 10 nucleotides match TRBD1. Germline assignment: CDR1 MNHEY and CDR2 SVGEGT. The CDR3 is 14 residues long. V was pared by 7 bases and J by 6 bases, with 6 bases of the junction left unmatched. The CDR3 loop reads CASIDRGHGQPQHF. The CDR3, as DNA: TGTGCCAGCATCGACAGGGGGCACGGTCAGCCCCAGCATTTT.

The sample holds many counts of this clonotype. The rearrangement links TRBV19 to TRBJ1-1; TRBD1 might be the D (6 bases). The V end was cut by 9 bases, the J end by 1 base, with 12 bases between. The CDR3 loop spans 13 amino acids. Germline-derived CDR1 and CDR2 are LNHDA and SQIVND (reference sequence). The CDR3 is CASRDTGNTEAFF. For the CDR3, the DNA is TGTGCCAGCAGGGACACTGGGAACACTGAAGCTTTCTTT.

V is TRBV20-1 and J is TRBJ1-6; D is ambiguous. The length of the CDR3 is 21 residues. Germline lookup yields CDR1 DFQATT and CDR2 SNEGSKA (reference sequence). V lost 1 base to trimming and J lost 0 bases, with 25 bases between them. The CDR3 DNA sequence: TGCAGTGCTAGAGCCTCTAACATGGCCTTCCATCTCTCCTCCTATAATTCACCCCTCCACTTT. It is translated as CSARASNMAFHLSSYNSPLHF.

Comment on this clonotype: The junction does not match germline at one end; this may be a read error. This chain joins TRBV19 and TRBJ2-7; D is uncertain. Germline V gene lookup returns CDR1 LNHDA and CDR2 SQIVND (reference sequence). The CDR3 is 16 amino acids. CDR3 coding DNA: TGTGCCAGTAGTATAGGGCCGGGTTCGGGCTCCCACGAGCAGTACTTC. Residues: CASSIGPGSGSHEQYF.

The sample holds many counts of this clonotype. This chain links TRBV6-1 with TRBJ1-2; D is unresolved. The CDR3 length is 12 residues. Germline V gives CDR1 MNHNS, CDR2 SASEGT. Trimming stripped 7 bases from V and 0 bases from J, with 6 bases between. The CDR3 DNA is TGTGCCAGCATGGGGACTAACTATGGCTACACCTTC. Protein product: CASMGTNYGYTF.

This clonotype came up a few times. V and J are TRBV29-1 and TRBJ2-5; TRBD1 matches at 9 bases. Trimming at V came to 4 bases and at J to 2 bases, leaving 5 bases not matched to a gene. CDR1 is SQVTM and CDR2 is ANQGSEA in the germline V gene. The CDR3 is made up of 14 amino acids. This chain's CDR3 is CSVGGQGIQETQYF. The CDR3 DNA reads TGCAGCGTTGGCGGACAGGGGATACAAGAGACCCAGTACTTC.

This clonotype came up many times. The chain is built from TRBV13 and TRBJ1-2; no firm D call. With 5 bases removed from V and 0 bases from J, the gap between germline ends came to 16 bases. This CDR3 region has 16 residues. Germline-derived CDR1 and CDR2 are PRHDT and FYEKMQ (reference sequence). The DNA for the CDR3 is TGTGCCAGCAGCCCCGCGAGTGATAGAGCTAACTATGGCTACACCTTC. Its translation is CASSPASDRANYGYTF. Full variable domain (rest looked up from reference TRBV13 and TRBJ1-2): AAGVIQSPRHLIKEKRETATLKCYPIPRHDTVYWYQQGPGQDPQFLISFYEKMQSDKGSIPDRFSAQQFSDYHSELNMSSLELGDSALYFCASSPASDRANYGYTFGSGTRLTVV.

The chain uses TRBV11-2 and TRBJ2-1, with 8 positions matching TRBD2. The CDR3 consists of 18 residues. Trimming at V came to 1 base and at J to 4 bases, leaving 12 bases not matched to a gene. CDR1 and CDR2 (germline): SGHAT, FQNNGV. The CDR3: CASSLVPLAGGIYNEQFF. The CDR3 DNA sequence: TGTGCCAGCAGCTTAGTCCCCCTCGCGGGGGGAATTTACAATGAGCAGTTCTTC.

This clonotype occurred many times. This chain links TRBV12-3 or TRBV12-4 with TRBJ2-7; a possible D gene is TRBD1 (5 bases). The length of the CDR3 is 13 residues. V lost 3 bases to trimming and J lost 2 bases, with 8 bases between them. CDR3 DNA sequence: TGTGCCAGCAGTTTGTCGGACACCTACGAGCAGTACTTC. It encodes CASSLSDTYEQYF.

This clonotype was recorded at least ten times. The chain has TRBV2 and TRBJ2-1, with 9 nucleotides matching TRBD1. CDR1 SNHLY and CDR2 FYNNEI come from the germline V gene. V shed 7 bases and J 7 bases; nucleotides not matched to a gene: 8. This CDR3 region has 14 residues. The CDR3 DNA sequence: TGTGCCAGCAAGGGACAGGGCTTCGATAATGAGCAGTTCTTC. Translated: CASKGQGFDNEQFF. Looking up the rest from reference TRBV2 and TRBJ2-1 gives the full variable domain: EPEVTQTPSHQVTQMGQEVILRCVPISNHLYFYWYRQILGQKVEFLVSFYNNEISEKSEIFDDQFSVERPDGSNFTLKIRSTKLEDSAMYFCASKGQGFDNEQFFGPGTRLTVL.

This clonotype was observed at least ten times. This chain joins TRBV12-3 or TRBV12-4 and TRBJ2-1, with 8 positions matching TRBD2. The CDR3 length is 18 residues. J was trimmed by 6 bases and V by 5 bases; bases with no gene match: 18. CDR3 DNA sequence: TGTGCCAGCAGTACAAGGACTAGCAGACGGTGGTCAGGCAATGAGCAGTTCTTC. This sequence encodes CASSTRTSRRWSGNEQFF.

This clonotype was seen repeatedly, ten times or more. The chain uses TRBV2 and TRBJ2-3, with D perhaps matching TRBD2 (5 bases). CDR3 length: 13 residues. Germline lookup yields CDR1 SNHLY and CDR2 FYNNEI. Trimming took 7 bases from V and 6 from J, leaving 14 bases between them. The CDR3 reads CASNLALGDTQYF. The CDR3 DNA reads as TGTGCCAGCAACCTAGCCCTGGGGGATACGCAGTATTTT. Using reference TRBV2 and TRBJ2-3 for the parts outside the CDR3, the full variable domain is EPEVTQTPSHQVTQMGQEVILRCVPISNHLYFYWYRQILGQKVEFLVSFYNNEISEKSEIFDDQFSVERPDGSNFTLKIRSTKLEDSAMYFCASNLALGDTQYFGPGTRLTVL.

This clonotype was picked up many times. The V and J genes are TRBV12-3 or TRBV12-4 and TRBJ1-1; the match to TRBD1 covers 8 bases. The V and J ends lost 7 bases and 4 bases, in that order; junction bases with no gene match: 8. The CDR3 runs 14 residues. CDR3 nucleotides: TGTGCCAGCATTCTGACAGGGGTGGCCACTGAAGCTTTCTTT. Translating it yields CASILTGVATEAFF.